This T cell receptor (beta chain) is from a study of blood T cell repertoires in COVID-19. Assay: immunoSEQ multiplex PCR; the TCRdb copy retains only in-frame clones and omits some. The sample shows 300,000 to 400,000 clones, over 80% of them seen only once. The CDR3 is 17 amino acids. Trimming removed 8 bases from V and 0 bases from J, with 25 bases in between. CDR1 and CDR2 from the germline V gene are GTSNPN and SVGIG (reference sequence). Living in about two dozen US areas, the participants were between roughly 18 and 95 years of age. In assigning cohorts, the study relied on participant-reported clinical history. Among Cohort 3 donors, those recovered had two negative PCRs, clearance, or symptom resolution.

V and J are TRBV30 and TRBJ1-2; D might be TRBD1 (6 bases). What was sequenced was PBMCs or T cells enriched from blood (not recorded which). The receptor was isolated from a man aged 25 to 40 who had recovered from COVID-19. CDR3 in DNA: TGTGCCGAGGGGGGGACGTTAGAAGGTTCCTCTAACTATGGCTACACCTTC. Its translation is CAEGGTLEGSSNYGYTF.